The clone carrying this T cell receptor (beta chain) was detected only a few times. Its antigen is unidentified. The data belong to a study of T cell repertoires in cytomegalovirus infection. Across the study: Carrying CMV and the relevant HLA type showed in public TCR beta signatures.

General study results and limits: Based on cumulative public TCR beta family frequency, carriers of CMV plus the relevant HLA were identified.

One entry per CDR3 protein results from TCRdb running MiXCR on the reads. The data contain roughly 70,000 distinct CDR3 sequences, more than 20% of them singletons. CDR1 and CDR2 from the germline V gene are SGHVS and FQNEAQ. The CDR3 runs 15 residues. V trimming: 5 bases; J trimming: 6 bases; junction bases outside the gene matches: 12. The sample consisted of CD8+ T cells from cultured PBMCs, taken from culture after CMV antigen stimulation. This chain links TRBV7-8 with TRBJ2-7; 8 bases map to TRBD2. The clonotype originates from a human donor in good health (CMV status not recorded). Some clones in this sample may be carry-over from other donors' samples. The CDR3 DNA sequence: TGTGCCAGCAGCACTGACCCCGGGACTAGTGCCGAGCAGTACTTC. Amino acid sequence: CASSTDPGTSAEQYF.